The table lists the clone carrying this TCR beta chain with a count of one. Trimming removed 0 bases at V and 5 bases at J, with 8 bases between. The CDR3 sequence is 13 residues long. Germline CDR1 is SGDLS and CDR2 is YYNGEE. Amplified material comprised TCR beta CDR3 regions derived from RNA transcripts. HTBI primers were used in a first-round RT-PCR, which preceded a second-round multiplex PCR. TCRdb re-derived calls from the multiplex PCR reads in MiXCR, one entry per CDR3 protein. The sample lists approximately 460,000 distinct CDR3 sequences, about 15% occurring once. Moderate-to-severe activity, with CAS ≥3, NOSPECS ≥4 and duration under 3 months, characterized the donors with ophthalmopathy. Thyroid ultrasound, orbital computed tomography, TRAb, serum thyroxine and clinical symptoms formed the basis of diagnosis. This sample was taken from a study of Graves' ophthalmopathy and Graves' hyperthyroidism.

The V call is TRBV9, the J call TRBJ1-1, with D unresolved. The sequenced sample consisted of blood. The TCR comes from a woman in her twenties or thirties with Graves' ophthalmopathy. For the CDR3, the DNA is TGTGCCAGCAGCGTAGGTCAGGAAACTGAAGCTTTCTTT. Translated: CASSVGQETEAFF.